One and the same sample provided the 18 T cell receptor beta chains below, sequenced in a study of neoadjuvant nivolumab and ipilimumab in lung cancer. The protocol was immunoSEQ multiplex PCR, while the TCRdb copy is restricted to in-frame clones and leaves out a portion. Among about 27,000 clones listed, 75% to 80% were seen once. The sample was tumor tissue, taken after neoadjuvant nivolumab, alone or with ipilimumab, at or shortly before surgery. The origin of the receptors is an adult with non-small cell lung cancer.

V gene TRBV11-2 combines with J gene TRBJ1-2; D is uncertain. The CDR3 is 11 amino acids. V lost 4 bases and J lost 2, with 2 bases in between. Per the germline V gene, CDR1 is SGHAT and CDR2 is FQNNGV. The CDR3 bases are TGTGCCAGCAGCTCGAACTATGGCTACACCTTC. Translation gives CASSSNYGYTF.

V usage is TRBV28 and J usage is TRBJ1-1, with D possibly TRBD1 on 6 matching bases. Trimming removed 4 bases from V and 3 bases from J, with 9 bases in between. Germline CDR1 is MDHEN and CDR2 is SYDVKM. CDR3 size: 13 residues. DNA of the CDR3: TGTGCCAGCAGTTCAGGACAGTACACTGAAGCTTTCTTT. Translation: CASSSGQYTEAFF.

The chain has TRBV29-1 and TRBJ1-2; D remains ambiguous. Germline CDR1 is SQVTM and CDR2 is ANQGSEA. The V gene lost 4 bases and the J gene lost 8 bases, with 14 bases spanning the gap. The CDR3 has 12 residues. The CDR3, as DNA: TGCAGCGTTGTTTATGGGGAGACAGGCTACACCTTC. It codes for CSVVYGETGYTF.

The rearrangement links TRBV7-9 to TRBJ2-3; D possibly uses TRBD1 or TRBD2 (5 bases each). V gave up 4 bases and J gave up 0 bases, with 23 bases separating them. The V gene's germline CDR1 is SEHNR and CDR2 FQNEAQ (reference sequence). The CDR3 is 19 amino acids. CDR3 amino acids: CASSSPVGPTPASTDTQYF. As DNA, the CDR3 is TGTGCCAGCAGCTCCCCGGTGGGACCAACTCCTGCTAGCACAGATACGCAGTATTTT.

V usage is TRBV18 and J usage is TRBJ1-2; D might be TRBD1 (6 bases). This CDR3 spans 15 amino acids. Trimming cost V 3 bases and J 2 bases, with 13 bases left between them. The germline V gene encodes CDR1 KGHSH and CDR2 LQKENI. CDR3 sequence reads: CASSPGGQPNYGYTF. As DNA, the CDR3 is TGTGCCAGCTCACCGGGAGGACAGCCAAACTATGGCTACACCTTC.

The genes are TRBV4-2 and TRBJ1-2; D is unclear. With 0 bases removed from V and 11 bases from J, the gap between germline ends came to 16 bases. The length of the CDR3 is 14 residues. The germline V gene has CDR1 LGHNA and CDR2 YNFKEQ. The CDR3 is CASSQDWNGREYTF. The CDR3 DNA reads TGTGCCAGCAGCCAAGATTGGAATGGGAGGGAATACACCTTC.

This clone has more than one count but fewer than ten. The DNA for the CDR3 is TGTGCCAGCAGCCAGGGTAGCTCAGGCAATCAGCCCCAGCATTTT. Translation: CASSQGSSGNQPQHF. This chain uses TRBV9 with TRBJ1-5, with D perhaps TRBD1 (5 bases). Germline CDR1 reads SGDLS; CDR2 reads YYNGEE. The CDR3 consists of 15 residues. The ends were cut back, 4 bases at V and 2 bases at J, with 13 bases in the middle.

This chain joins TRBV6-6 and TRBJ1-2; 9 bases are a match to TRBD1. The length of the CDR3 is 14 residues. V was pared by 5 bases and J by 4 bases, with 5 bases of the junction left unmatched. Germline CDR1 is MNHNY and CDR2 is SVGAGI (reference sequence). Written as DNA, the CDR3 is TGTGCCAGCAGTACAGGGACAGGGACCTATGGCTACACCTTC. It translates to CASSTGTGTYGYTF.

This clone showed up just a few times. V is TRBV2 and J is TRBJ2-2; 7 nucleotides agree with TRBD1. The CDR3 spans 15 residues. With V trimmed by 5 bases and J by 4 bases, 7 bases remained unmatched. Looked up from germline, CDR1 is SNHLY and CDR2 is FYNNEI. This CDR3 is CASSKSGTVTGELFF. The DNA of the CDR3 is TGTGCCAGCAGTAAGTCCGGGACAGTCACCGGGGAGCTGTTTTTT.

This chain uses TRBV9 with TRBJ2-1, with 10 bases lining up with TRBD2. The CDR3 consists of 15 residues. The germline V gene has CDR1 SGDLS and CDR2 YYNGEE. The V and J ends lost 3 bases and 4 bases, in that order; junction bases with no gene match: 4. In DNA, the CDR3 is TGTGCCAGCAGCGCCCTAGCGGGGGATTACAATGAGCAGTTCTTC. This encodes CASSALAGDYNEQFF.

As DNA, the CDR3 is TGTGCCATCAGTCCCCGCGCGGGGGGGGGCGATGAGCAGTTCTTC. Translated, it gives CAISPRAGGGDEQFF. The rearrangement links TRBV10-3 to TRBJ2-1; 9 bases fit TRBD2. The CDR3 has 15 amino acids. Germline CDR1 and CDR2: ENHRY and SYGVKD. J gave up 8 bases and V 5 bases, and 10 bases lay outside the gene matches.

V usage is TRBV18 and J usage is TRBJ2-7, with a tentative D call TRBD2 (6 bases). CDR3 length equals 14 residues. Trimming took off 4 bases at V and 6 bases at J, with 16 bases between the two ends. From germline, CDR1 is KGHSH and CDR2 LQKENI. The CDR3 DNA is TGTGCCAGCTCACTCGGGACTCCGGGCGGCGAGCAGTACTTC. It yields the protein CASSLGTPGGEQYF. The full variable domain, completed using reference TRBV18 and TRBJ2-7, is NAGVMQNPRHLVRRRGQEARLRCSPMKGHSHVYWYRQLPEEGLKFMVYLQKENIIDESGMPKERFSAEFPKEGPSILRIQQVVRGDSAAYFCASSLGTPGGEQYFGPGTRLTVT.

The chain links TRBV30 to TRBJ2-2; D possibly corresponds to TRBD2 (7 bases). Germline loops: CDR1 GTSNPN, CDR2 SVGIG (reference sequence). The CDR3 spans 15 residues. Trimming pared 3 bases from V and 3 bases from J, leaving 14 bases between. Written as DNA, the CDR3 is TGTGCCTGGAGGGGAGGGGGAGTGGACACCGGGGAGCTGTTTTTT. The encoded protein is CAWRGGGVDTGELFF.

This clone was seen only a few times. The V gene is TRBV5-1, the J gene TRBJ2-2, with a weak D call TRBD2 (5 bases). CDR1 is SGHRS and CDR2 is YFSETQ in the germline V gene. The CDR3 is 14 amino acids. V lost 4 bases to trimming and J lost 7 bases, with 14 bases between them. This CDR3 reads CASSPGREHGELFF. In nucleotides, the CDR3 is TGCGCCAGCAGCCCGGGGAGAGAACACGGGGAGCTGTTTTTT.

The gene calls are TRBV14 and TRBJ1-1; D gene ambiguous. Germline assignment: CDR1 SGHDN and CDR2 FVKESK. This CDR3 spans 11 amino acids. V was clipped by 5 bases and J by 0 bases, with 1 base between them. CDR3 sequence (DNA): TGTGCCAGCAGCTTGAACACTGAAGCTTTCTTT. Its translation is CASSLNTEAFF.

The chain employs TRBV25-1 and TRBJ1-4, with D unresolved. V was pared by 2 bases and J by 1 base, with 5 bases between. Germline assignment: CDR1 MGHDK and CDR2 SYGVNS. CDR3 length: 14 residues. CDR3 region: CASSELGTNEKLFF. CDR3 sequence (DNA): TGTGCCAGCAGTGAACTCGGAACTAATGAAAAACTGTTTTTT.

This clone was picked up a small number of times. The chain combines TRBV5-1 with TRBJ1-1; 7 nucleotides match TRBD1. CDR3 length: 16 residues. V shed 3 bases and J 10 bases; nucleotides not matched to a gene: 18. CDR1 SGHRS and CDR2 YFSETQ come from the germline V gene. The CDR3 is CASSSEQGTRIDVAFF. The CDR3 DNA reads as TGCGCCAGCAGCTCGGAACAGGGGACTCGGATAGATGTAGCTTTCTTT.

The V and J genes are TRBV12-5 and TRBJ2-7, with TRBD2 identical over 7 bases. V was clipped by 3 bases and J by 1 base; unmatched bases: 3. The germline CDR1 and CDR2 sequences are LGHNT and FRNRAP. This CDR3 is built from 14 residues. CDR3 sequence (DNA): TGTGCTAGTGGTTTAGGGAGGGATTCCTACGAGCAGTACTTC. Translated: CASGLGRDSYEQYF.